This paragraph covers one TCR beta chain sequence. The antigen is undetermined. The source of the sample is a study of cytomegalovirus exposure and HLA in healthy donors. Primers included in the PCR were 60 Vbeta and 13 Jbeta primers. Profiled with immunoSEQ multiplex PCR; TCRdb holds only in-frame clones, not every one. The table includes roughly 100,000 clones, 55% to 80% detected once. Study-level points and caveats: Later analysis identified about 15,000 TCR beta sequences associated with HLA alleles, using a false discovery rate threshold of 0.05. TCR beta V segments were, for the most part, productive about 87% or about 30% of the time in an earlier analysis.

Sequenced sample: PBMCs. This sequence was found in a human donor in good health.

CDR3 coding DNA: TGCGCCAGCAGCCAGGGTCGGGGAGGGCAAAACACTGAAGCTTTCTTT. Protein sequence: CASSQGRGGQNTEAFF. The rearrangement uses TRBV4-1 and TRBJ1-1, with unresolved D. V was trimmed by 3 bases and J by 2 bases, leaving 16 bases between them. This CDR3 is built from 16 residues. Looked up from germline, CDR1 is MGHRA and CDR2 is YSYEKL.